This T cell receptor (beta chain) was found in a study of siplizumab effects on memory and regulatory T cells. Whole-study results and caveats: Naive T cells, seemingly more diverse than memory cells, seemed major alloresponse contributors. The study did not confirm that proliferating Tregs from siplizumab cultures were suppressive.

Kept together in coculture, the mixed lymphocyte reaction cells spent more than five days at 37°C. The protocol was immunoSEQ multiplex PCR, while the TCRdb copy is restricted to in-frame clones and leaves out a portion. Of roughly 9,900 clones listed, roughly 40% are singletons. In the case of this clone: The antigen remains unidentified.

CDR3 length: 13 amino acids. V lost 8 bases to trimming and J lost 1 base, with 9 bases between them. Germline CDR1 reads MRHNA; CDR2 reads SNTAGT. The chain carries TRBV6-4 and TRBJ1-5; D gene unclear. The specimen sequenced was CFSE-low (dividing) CD4+ T cells sorted from an allogeneic mixed lymphocyte reaction. This TCR was recovered from a human donor in good health; the cells came from an allogeneic mixed lymphocyte reaction. CDR3 nucleotide sequence: TGTGCCAGCCTAACAGAGAGCAATCAGCCCCAGCATTTT. Translation gives CASLTESNQPQHF.